A single sample is the source of the 10 T cell receptor beta chains below, sequenced in a study of blood T cell repertoires in COVID-19. Clones were read by immunoSEQ multiplex PCR, and TCRdb kept only the in-frame ones, dropping some. The repertoire holds around 190,000 clones, approximately 91% seen once, with roughly a sixth in the top ten. The sequencing sample was made of peripheral blood. The origin of the receptors is a man aged 50 to 60 with COVID-19, enrolled during active disease.

This clone has only one observation. The chain is built from TRBV9 and TRBJ2-2; D might be TRBD2 (6 bases). Germline CDR1 is SGDLS and CDR2 is YYNGEE. Trimming cost V 4 bases and J 6 bases, with 16 bases left between them. The CDR3 has 15 amino acids. The CDR3 nucleotides read TGTGCCAGCAGCACCCGGGACTCGCGGCCCGGGGAGCTGTTTTTT. The encoded protein is CASSTRDSRPGELFF.

CDR3 protein: CASSFRSNEQFF. CDR3 nucleotide sequence: TGTGCCAGCAGTTTCCGGAGCAATGAGCAGTTCTTC. This rearrangement joins TRBV12-3 or TRBV12-4 to TRBJ2-1; D is uncertain. The CDR3 runs 12 residues. The V and J ends lost 3 bases and 6 bases respectively, with 6 bases between them.

This rearrangement joins TRBV5-1 to TRBJ2-3, with D perhaps matching TRBD1 (5 bases). The CDR3 runs 14 residues. Germline V lookup: CDR1 SGHRS, CDR2 YFSETQ. Trimming cost V 5 bases and J 8 bases, with 18 bases left between them. The CDR3 DNA sequence: TGCGCCAGCAGGGAAAGGGTGGGGCGCGGTACGCAGTATTTT. Residues: CASRERVGRGTQYF.

This clone has a single count. This rearrangement joins TRBV7-9 to TRBJ2-3, with 10 positions matching TRBD1. Germline CDR1 SEHNR, CDR2 FQNEAQ (reference sequence). The CDR3 consists of 16 residues. The junction had 9 bases not matched to a gene; V was cut back by 4 bases and J by 5 bases. This CDR3 reads CASSSTDRGWLDTQYF. In DNA form, the CDR3 reads TGTGCCAGCAGCTCTACGGACAGGGGGTGGTTAGATACGCAGTATTTT.

This chain uses TRBV5-4 with TRBJ2-7; tentatively, D is TRBD2 (5 bases). This CDR3 has 14 amino acids. V was shortened by 2 bases and J by 7 bases, with 16 bases between the two germline ends. The germline gives CDR1 SGHNT, CDR2 YYREEE (reference sequence). The chain's CDR3 is CASSFGDLSEEQYF. The CDR3 DNA reads as TGTGCCAGCAGCTTCGGGGATCTTTCGGAGGAGCAGTACTTC.

J is TRBJ1-1 and V is TRBV6-5; 7 bases align to TRBD1. This CDR3 is 13 amino acids long. Germline CDR1 MNHEY, CDR2 SVGAGI. Germline trimming cut 2 bases from V and 6 bases from J; bases unmatched to any gene: 3. CDR3 sequence (DNA): TGTGCCAGCAGTTACCAGCAGGGGGCTGAAGCTTTCTTT. Translation gives CASSYQQGAEAFF.

There are a few counts of this clone. The chain combines TRBV19 with TRBJ1-5, with D tentatively TRBD1 (6 bases). Deletions cut 6 bases from V and 7 bases from J, with 13 bases between. The germline CDR1 and CDR2 sequences are LNHDA and SQIVND (reference sequence). The CDR3 has 13 residues. DNA of the CDR3: TGTGCCAGTAGCCCCGGACAGTTACAGCCCCAGCATTTT. Its protein product is CASSPGQLQPQHF.

About this clone: Just one base apart from a much larger clone, this may be a read error. This chain uses TRBV6-5 with TRBJ2-2, with D possibly matching TRBD2 (6 bases). The CDR3 is made up of 14 amino acids. CDR1 is MNHEY and CDR2 is SVGAGI in the germline V gene. Trimming took 6 bases from V and 1 from J, leaving 9 bases between them. CDR3 bases: TGTGCCAGCAGCCTTAGCGGGAACACCGGGGAGCTGTTTTTT. It codes for CASSLSGNTGELFF.

J is TRBJ1-6 and V is TRBV19, with D possibly TRBD1 on 6 matching bases. CDR1 LNHDA and CDR2 SQIVND come from the germline V gene (reference sequence). The CDR3 is made up of 14 amino acids. Deletions cut 7 bases from V and 7 bases from J, with 14 bases between. CDR3 DNA: TGTGCCAGTACCGCGGACAGCCTGAATTCACCCCTCCACTTT. Amino acid sequence: CASTADSLNSPLHF.

This clone was found once. This chain joins TRBV6-2 or TRBV6-3 and TRBJ2-2; 8 bases map to TRBD1. The CDR3 loop spans 19 amino acids. CDR1 and CDR2 from the germline V gene are MNHEY and SVGEGT. With V trimmed by 5 bases and J by 5 bases, 19 bases remained unmatched. The CDR3 loop is CASSIPSFSGGVRTGELFF. DNA for the CDR3: TGTGCCAGCAGTATTCCTTCCTTCTCAGGGGGCGTCCGAACCGGGGAGCTGTTTTTT.